This TCR beta chain stems from a study of blood T cell repertoires in COVID-19. As for the study in general: Samples representing acute and convalescent COVID-19 were sourced from the United States, Italy and Spain. T cells, B-cell-depleted T cells, or PBMCs provided the cDNA or gDNA that served as material.

Per the authors' pipeline: The assay estimated nucleated cells by amplifying reference gene primers. Only in-frame clones appear in the TCRdb table, and some are missing; sequencing was by immunoSEQ multiplex PCR. That table gives V, J and clone size, and the DNA gave D and trimming. Seen here are a few hundred thousand clones, approximately 90% observed once, and the top ten hold approximately 0.84%. Trimming left V 4 bases short and J 8 bases short, with 9 bases between. The V gene's germline CDR1 is LGHDT and CDR2 YNNKEL (reference sequence). This CDR3 comprises 12 residues. The material sequenced was peripheral blood. The chain combines TRBV3-1 (or the pseudogene TRBV3-2) with TRBJ2-1; unclear D gene. This clonotype originated in a man aged 25-40 years with acute or convalescent COVID-19. The chain's CDR3 is CASSLQVDEQFF. CDR3 sequence (DNA): TGTGCCAGCAGCCTTCAGGTTGATGAGCAGTTCTTC.